This TCR beta chain was found in a study of cytomegalovirus exposure and HLA in healthy donors. The CDR3 contains 12 residues. Unmatched junction bases numbered 4, after V lost 4 bases and J lost 9 bases. CDR1 and CDR2 (germline): SQVTM, ANQGSEA. Use of 60 Vbeta and 13 Jbeta primers characterized the PCR. Measured with immunoSEQ multiplex PCR; TCRdb has only the in-frame clones, and not every one. This sample has about 190,000 clones, with 81% found just once. The sequenced sample was PBMCs. The chain employs TRBV29-1 and TRBJ2-4; 9 bases agree with TRBD1. The TCR sequence derives from a woman younger than 30 in good health and CMV-seropositive. In DNA, the CDR3 is TGCAGCGTTGGACAGGGGGGAAGCATTCAGTACTTC. This gives the protein CSVGQGGSIQYF.